This T cell receptor beta chain was captured in a study of cytotoxic CD8 clonotypes in ibrutinib-treated CLL (dated by TCRdb to 2020 to 2022). Regarding the complete study: In this cohort, over 14 patients were treatment-naive and under 13 were relapsed/refractory, while some 18 had unmutated IGHV. Responses were partial in roughly 25 patients and complete in 2; after median around 65 months follow-up, approximately 15 stayed in remission and about 12 progressed. Samples at response were collected after a median of approximately twelve months of treatment, with a range of 6 to 36 months. On average, each sample had roughly 230,000 productive templates and 100,000 or so productive rearrangements. Longitudinal samples were obtainable from about 30% of the 86 participants in the trial. Cryopreserved peripheral blood mononuclear cells were collected before treatment, at response, and at either disease progression or sustained remission. Patients were still on ibrutinib when every remission and progressive disease sample was collected.

The CDR3 holds 14 amino acids from the cysteine to the phenylalanine. Solely the CDR3 DNA is kept, with 42 bases framed from the first base. Looking up the germline V gene yields CDR1 MNHEY and CDR2 SVGAGI. The V end gives up 6 bases and the J end 3 bases, leaving 3 bases in the junction not matched to a gene. A MiSeq instrument was used for deep resolution sequencing, which targeted depths ranging from 1 in 1 million up to 1 in 200,000 T cells, with coverage averaging 10x for each clonotype. TCR beta libraries were generated with the immunoSEQ hsTCRB Kit. Concerning the study's data processing: The data were analyzed with ImmunoSEQ Analyzer and ImmunoSEQ Data Assistant, and V, D and J gene assignments followed IMGT definitions. Clonality, which ranges from 0 to 1, was calculated by subtracting the normalized Shannon entropy of productive rearrangement frequencies from one. Public clonotype analysis was restricted to overrepresented clonotypes comprising at least 0.05% of each patient's repertoire. About twelve age-matched healthy donor repertoires from immuneACCESS were used as controls for clonality. This immuneACCESS table, as held by TCRdb, lists in-frame sequences with V and J called but not all clones. Of the missing ones, under half trace to an unresolved V gene in checked studies; the others have no known cause. Clonal size and the V and J genes are those of that table, whereas D and trimming came from the DNA. Present in this sample are fewer than 300,000 clones, around 76% of which were seen just once. The biggest ten clones account for about 5.3% of the sample.

Notes on this clone: Its target antigen remains unknown. No base quality values were provided; no much bigger clone lies one nucleotide off.

What the work shows at the level of the full study, not this receptor alone: Clonality rose at ibrutinib response, remained stable during sustained remission, and dropped back toward baseline at progression. Lymph node repertoires were not examined, and the timing of sampling was not matched between patients in sustained remission and those whose disease progressed. Baseline clonality exceeded that of age-matched healthy donors and correlated strongly with circulating CD8+ T-cell counts. Public clonotypes were rare and either shrank or stayed stable during treatment, and the rise in clonality at ibrutinib response reflected expansion of private clonotypes.

Taken with the paper, the label for time point translates to: progressive disease on ibrutinib. For TCR beta library preparation, approximately 2 micrograms of genomic DNA was extracted from cryopreserved PBMCs. Longitudinal blood samples from CLL patients on ibrutinib monotherapy were analyzed using high-throughput TCR beta sequencing. The patients took part in an open-label, single-center phase 2 trial of ibrutinib monotherapy. The sample consisted of PBMCs, taken at disease progression, from a patient treated with ibrutinib. The chain is made from TRBV6-5 and TRBJ2-1; 9 central nucleotides agree with TRBD2. This receptor was taken from a human donor with chronic lymphocytic leukemia. The CDR3 has the sequence CASSSGGYYNEQFF. The base sequence is TGTGCCAGCAGCAGCGGGGGGTACTACAATGAGCAGTTCTTC.